This entry features one T cell receptor (beta chain) sequence. Method: immunoSEQ multiplex PCR; TCRdb's copy keeps in-frame clones and lacks some. The repertoire holds around 170,000 clones, with more than 70% as singletons. This sample was included in a study of blood T cell repertoires in COVID-19. V gave up 2 bases and J gave up 9 bases; unmatched junction bases: 14. Germline lookup yields CDR1 SGHRS and CDR2 YFSETQ. CDR3 length: 15 amino acids. The gene calls are TRBV5-1 and TRBJ2-7, with 7 bases fitting TRBD1. The clonotype was recovered from a man between 60 and 70 years old with acute or convalescent COVID-19. Sequencing input: peripheral blood. CDR3: CASSLLSGGEGMQYF. CDR3 sequence (DNA): TGCGCCAGCAGCTTATTATCAGGGGGTGAGGGGATGCAGTACTTC.